The 10 T cell receptor beta chains listed next were all sequenced from one sample in a study of cytomegalovirus exposure and HLA in healthy donors (TCRdb year 2017). Receptor amplification or capture employed the immunoSEQ multiplex PCR assay. For the multiplex PCR, a mixture combining 60 forward primers for TCR Vbeta segments and 13 reverse primers for TCR Jbeta segments was used. TCRdb retrieved this table from immuneACCESS and kept in-frame rearrangements only. Not all clones are present; in checked studies, unresolved V genes account for under half, and no reason is known for the remainder. Across this sample there are 50,000 or so clones, with roughly 72% seen only once. 9.1% of the sample rests with the top ten. The sequenced material came from PBMCs. The receptors originated from a woman aged 45-60 years in good health and CMV-seronegative.

The genes are TRBV7-9 and TRBJ2-7; maybe TRBD2 (6 bases). V was shortened by 3 bases and J by 2 bases, with 11 bases between the two germline ends. This CDR3 is 14 amino acids long. The germline gives CDR1 SEHNR, CDR2 FQNEAQ (reference sequence). The CDR3 DNA sequence: TGTGCCAGCAGCTTTTCGGGGGAGGCCTACGAGCAGTACTTC. This sequence encodes CASSFSGEAYEQYF.

The chain recombines TRBV28 with TRBJ1-3; 8 bases are shared with TRBD1. The CDR3 has 15 amino acids. Germline V gene data show CDR1 as MDHEN and CDR2 as SYDVKM. V lost 5 bases to trimming and J lost 4 bases; unmatched junction nucleotides: 7. CDR3 coding DNA: TGTGCCAGCAGTGGGGACAGGTCAGACGGAAACACCATATATTTT. Its translation: CASSGDRSDGNTIYF. Together with reference TRBV28 and TRBJ1-3, the CDR3 gives the full variable domain: DVKVTQSSRYLVKRTGEKVFLECVQDMDHENMFWYRQDPGLGLRLIYFSYDVKMKEKGDIPEGYSVSREKKERFSLILESASTNQTSMYLCASSGDRSDGNTIYFGEGSWLTVV.

This clone was counted once. The rearrangement joins TRBV30 to TRBJ2-3, with 8 bases lining up with TRBD2. In germline, CDR1 is GTSNPN, CDR2 SVGIG (reference sequence). The length of the CDR3 is 14 residues. V dropped 4 bases and J dropped 0; count of bases not matched to a gene: 3. Here the CDR3 DNA reads TGTGCCTGGAACCCTAGCGGGAGCACAGATACGCAGTATTTT. It codes for CAWNPSGSTDTQYF. The entire variable domain, with the rest obtained from reference TRBV30 and TRBJ2-3, is as follows: SQTIHQWPATLVQPVGSPLSLECTVEGTSNPNLYWYRQAAGRGLQLLFYSVGIGQISSEVPQNLSASRPQDRQFILSSKKLLLSDSGFYLCAWNPSGSTDTQYFGPGTRLTVL.

This chain connects TRBV27 to TRBJ1-2, with a tentative D call TRBD1 (5 bases). V was clipped by 5 bases and J by 5 bases, with 15 bases between them. CDR3 length: 14 amino acids. The germline V gene has CDR1 MNHEY and CDR2 SMNVEV (reference sequence). Written as DNA, the CDR3 is TGTGCCAGCAGTGGGCAAGGGGTGGGGTATGGCTACACCTTC. This translates into CASSGQGVGYGYTF.

The genes are TRBV28 and TRBJ2-2; D unclear. Germline CDR1 and CDR2: MDHEN and SYDVKM. Trimming removed 8 bases at V and 3 bases at J, with 4 bases between. The CDR3 consists of 11 residues. The CDR3 loop is CASGDTGELFF. The CDR3, as DNA: TGTGCCAGCGGAGACACCGGGGAGCTGTTTTTT.

V gene TRBV5-3 combines with J gene TRBJ2-1; 15 positions match TRBD2. TRBV5-3 is an ORF; its function is uncertain. CDR3 length equals 18 residues. J gave up 5 bases and V 3 bases, and 9 bases lay outside the gene matches. The CDR3 loop is CARSCGLAGGSLNNEQFF. In DNA form, the CDR3 reads TGTGCCAGAAGCTGTGGACTAGCGGGAGGGTCCTTAAACAATGAGCAGTTCTTC.

The CDR3 is CASSQVGLAGGPRETQYF. Here the CDR3 DNA reads TGCGCCAGCAGCCAAGTCGGACTAGCGGGGGGACCACGGGAGACCCAGTACTTC. The J gene is TRBJ2-5, the V gene TRBV4-3, with 14 bases matching TRBD2. Germline CDR1 is LGHNA and CDR2 is YSLEER. V lost 1 base, J lost 5 bases, and 9 bases stayed unmatched. The CDR3 consists of 18 residues.

The chain is built from TRBV7-8 and TRBJ2-1; no clear D. Germline assignment: CDR1 SGHVS and CDR2 FQNEAQ. Deletions cut 7 bases from V and 0 bases from J, with 10 bases between. The CDR3 spans 14 residues. This CDR3 is CASMSRSSYNEQFF. The CDR3 nucleotides are TGTGCCAGCATGAGCCGTAGCTCCTACAATGAGCAGTTCTTC.

The chain is built from TRBV5-1 and TRBJ1-2, with 7 bases identical to TRBD1. Germline V gene data show CDR1 as SGHRS and CDR2 as YFSETQ. V lost 4 bases and J lost 4; bases outside the gene matches: 4. The CDR3 has 13 amino acids. This chain's CDR3 is CASSSQGGYGYTF. CDR3 DNA sequence: TGCGCCAGCAGCAGCCAGGGGGGCTATGGCTACACCTTC.

This chain links TRBV19 with TRBJ1-4; tentative D call: TRBD1 (5 bases). The germline V and J ends were trimmed by 5 bases and 7 bases, with 14 bases remaining between them. Germline CDR1 LNHDA, CDR2 SQIVND (reference sequence). This CDR3 comprises 14 residues. This chain's CDR3 is CASSATGGSEKLFF. CDR3 DNA sequence: TGTGCCAGTAGTGCCACAGGAGGGAGTGAAAAACTGTTTTTT.